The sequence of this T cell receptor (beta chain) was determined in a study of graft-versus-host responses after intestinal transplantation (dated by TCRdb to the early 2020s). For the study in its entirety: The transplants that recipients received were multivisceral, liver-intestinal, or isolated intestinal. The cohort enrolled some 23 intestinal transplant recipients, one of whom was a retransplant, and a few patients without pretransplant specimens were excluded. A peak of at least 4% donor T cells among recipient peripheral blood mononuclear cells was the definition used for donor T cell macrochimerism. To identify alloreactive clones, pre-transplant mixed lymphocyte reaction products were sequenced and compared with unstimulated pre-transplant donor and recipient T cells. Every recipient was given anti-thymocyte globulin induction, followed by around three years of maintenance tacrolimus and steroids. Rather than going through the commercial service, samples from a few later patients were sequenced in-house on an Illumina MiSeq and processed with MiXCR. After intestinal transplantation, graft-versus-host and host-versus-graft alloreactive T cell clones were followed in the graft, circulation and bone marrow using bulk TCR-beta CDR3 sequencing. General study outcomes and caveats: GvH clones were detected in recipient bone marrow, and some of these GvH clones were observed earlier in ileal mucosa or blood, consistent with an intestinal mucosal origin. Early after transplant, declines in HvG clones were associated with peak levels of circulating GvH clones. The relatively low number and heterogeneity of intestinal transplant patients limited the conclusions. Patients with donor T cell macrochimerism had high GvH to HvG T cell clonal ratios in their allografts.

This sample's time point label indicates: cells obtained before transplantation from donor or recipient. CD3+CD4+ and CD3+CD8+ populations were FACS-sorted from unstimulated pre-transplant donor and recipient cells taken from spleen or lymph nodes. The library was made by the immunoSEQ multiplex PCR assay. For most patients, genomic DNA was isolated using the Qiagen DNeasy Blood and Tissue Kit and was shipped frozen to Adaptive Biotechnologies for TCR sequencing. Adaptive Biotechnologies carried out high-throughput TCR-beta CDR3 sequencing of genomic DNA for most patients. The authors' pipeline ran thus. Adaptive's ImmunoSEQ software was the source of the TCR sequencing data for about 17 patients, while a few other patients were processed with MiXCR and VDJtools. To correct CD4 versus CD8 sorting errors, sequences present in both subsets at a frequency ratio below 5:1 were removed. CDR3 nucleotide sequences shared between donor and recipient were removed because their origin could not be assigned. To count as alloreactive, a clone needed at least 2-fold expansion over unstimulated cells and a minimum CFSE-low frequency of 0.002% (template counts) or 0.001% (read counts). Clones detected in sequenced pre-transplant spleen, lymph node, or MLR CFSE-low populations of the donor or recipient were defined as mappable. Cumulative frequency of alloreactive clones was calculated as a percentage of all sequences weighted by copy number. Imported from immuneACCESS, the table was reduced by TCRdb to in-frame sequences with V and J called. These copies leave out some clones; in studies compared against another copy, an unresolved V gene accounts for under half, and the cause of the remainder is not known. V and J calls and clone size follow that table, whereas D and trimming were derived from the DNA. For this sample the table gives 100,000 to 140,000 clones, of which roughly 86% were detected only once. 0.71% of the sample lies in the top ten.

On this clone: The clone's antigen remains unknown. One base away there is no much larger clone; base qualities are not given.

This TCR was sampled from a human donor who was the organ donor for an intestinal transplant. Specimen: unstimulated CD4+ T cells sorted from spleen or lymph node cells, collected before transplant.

CDR3 protein: CASSVEGTPKGETQYF. The bases are TGTGCCAGCAGCGTAGAAGGGACGCCAAAGGGAGAGACCCAGTACTTC. The rearranged segments are TRBV9 and TRBJ2-5; the D call could be TRBD1 or TRBD2, with each sharing 5 bases. The germline V gene yields SGDLS for CDR1 and YYNGEE for CDR2. V loses 0 bases, J loses 4 bases, and the germline ends lie 16 bases apart. Reading from cysteine to phenylalanine, the CDR3 counts 16 amino acids. Left in the record is the CDR3 DNA by itself, 48 bases read in frame from the first base.